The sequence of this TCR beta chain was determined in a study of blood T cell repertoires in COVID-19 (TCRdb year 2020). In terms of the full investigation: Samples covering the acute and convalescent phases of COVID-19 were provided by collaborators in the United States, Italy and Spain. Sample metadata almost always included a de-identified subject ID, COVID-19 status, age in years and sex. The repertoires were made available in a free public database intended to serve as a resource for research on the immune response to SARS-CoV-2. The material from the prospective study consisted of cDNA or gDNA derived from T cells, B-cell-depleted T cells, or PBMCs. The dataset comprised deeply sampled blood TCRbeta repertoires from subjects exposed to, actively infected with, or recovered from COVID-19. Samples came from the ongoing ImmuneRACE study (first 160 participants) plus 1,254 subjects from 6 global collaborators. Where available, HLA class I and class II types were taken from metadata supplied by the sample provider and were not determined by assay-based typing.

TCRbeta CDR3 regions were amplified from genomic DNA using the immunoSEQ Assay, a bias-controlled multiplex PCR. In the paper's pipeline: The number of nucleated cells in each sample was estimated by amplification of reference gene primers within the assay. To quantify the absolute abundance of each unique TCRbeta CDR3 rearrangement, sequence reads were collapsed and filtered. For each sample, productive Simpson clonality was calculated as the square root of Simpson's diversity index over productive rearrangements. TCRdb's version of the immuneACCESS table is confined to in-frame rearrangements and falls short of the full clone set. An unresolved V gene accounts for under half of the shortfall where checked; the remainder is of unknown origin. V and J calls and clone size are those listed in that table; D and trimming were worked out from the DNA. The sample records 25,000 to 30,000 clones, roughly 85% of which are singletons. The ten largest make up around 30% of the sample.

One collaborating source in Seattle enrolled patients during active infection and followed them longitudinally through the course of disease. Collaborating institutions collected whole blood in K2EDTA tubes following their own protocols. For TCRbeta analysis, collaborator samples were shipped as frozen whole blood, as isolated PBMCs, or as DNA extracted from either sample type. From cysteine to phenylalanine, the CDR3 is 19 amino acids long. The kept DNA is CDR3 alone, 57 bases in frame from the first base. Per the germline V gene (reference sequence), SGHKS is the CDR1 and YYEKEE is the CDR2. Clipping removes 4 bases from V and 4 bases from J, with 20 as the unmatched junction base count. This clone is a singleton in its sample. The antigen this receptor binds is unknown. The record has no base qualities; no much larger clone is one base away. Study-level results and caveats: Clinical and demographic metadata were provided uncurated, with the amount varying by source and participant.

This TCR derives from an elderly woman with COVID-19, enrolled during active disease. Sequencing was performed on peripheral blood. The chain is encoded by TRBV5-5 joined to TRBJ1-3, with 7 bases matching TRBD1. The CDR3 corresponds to CASSPTGLNPRTGGNTIYF. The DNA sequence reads TGTGCCAGCAGCCCCACGGGGCTCAACCCCCGGACAGGCGGAAACACCATATATTTT.